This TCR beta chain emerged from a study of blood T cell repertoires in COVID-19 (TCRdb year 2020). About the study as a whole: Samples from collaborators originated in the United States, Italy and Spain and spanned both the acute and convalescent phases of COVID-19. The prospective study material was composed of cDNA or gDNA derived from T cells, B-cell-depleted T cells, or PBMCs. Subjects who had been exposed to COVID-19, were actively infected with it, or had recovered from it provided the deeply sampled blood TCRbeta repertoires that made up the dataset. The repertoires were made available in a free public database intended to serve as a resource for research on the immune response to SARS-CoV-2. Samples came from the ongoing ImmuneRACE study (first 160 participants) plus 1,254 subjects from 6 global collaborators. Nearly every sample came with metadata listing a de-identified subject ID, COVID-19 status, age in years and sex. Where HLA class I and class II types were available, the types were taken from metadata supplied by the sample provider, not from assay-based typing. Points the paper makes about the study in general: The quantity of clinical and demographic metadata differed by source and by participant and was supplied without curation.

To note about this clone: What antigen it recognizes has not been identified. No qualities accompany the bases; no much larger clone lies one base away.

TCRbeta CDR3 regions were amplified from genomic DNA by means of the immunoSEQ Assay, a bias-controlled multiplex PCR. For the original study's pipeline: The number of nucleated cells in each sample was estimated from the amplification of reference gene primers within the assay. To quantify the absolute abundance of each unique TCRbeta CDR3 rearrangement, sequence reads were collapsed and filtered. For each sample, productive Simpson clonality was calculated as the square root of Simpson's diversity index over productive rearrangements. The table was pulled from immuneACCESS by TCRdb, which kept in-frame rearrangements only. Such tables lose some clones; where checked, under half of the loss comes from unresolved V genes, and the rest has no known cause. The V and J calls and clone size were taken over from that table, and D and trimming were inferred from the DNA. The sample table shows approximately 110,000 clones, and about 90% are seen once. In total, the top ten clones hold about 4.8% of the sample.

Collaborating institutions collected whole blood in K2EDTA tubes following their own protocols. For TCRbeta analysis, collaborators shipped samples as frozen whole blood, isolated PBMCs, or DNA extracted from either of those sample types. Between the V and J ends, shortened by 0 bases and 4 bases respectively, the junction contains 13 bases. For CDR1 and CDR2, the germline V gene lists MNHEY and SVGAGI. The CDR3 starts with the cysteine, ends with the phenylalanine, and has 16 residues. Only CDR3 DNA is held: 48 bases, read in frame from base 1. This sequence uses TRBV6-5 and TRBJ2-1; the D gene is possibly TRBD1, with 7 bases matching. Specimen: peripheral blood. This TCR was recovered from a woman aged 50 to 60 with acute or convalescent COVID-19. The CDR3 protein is CASSYSLAGQYNEQFF. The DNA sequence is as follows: TGTGCCAGCAGTTACTCCCTCGCGGGACAGTACAATGAGCAGTTCTTC.